The present T cell receptor beta chain was sequenced within a study of shared clonotypes between healthy human individuals. CD45RO negativity and positive selection for CCR7 defined naive CD8 cells, a population that excluded terminally differentiated effector memory CD45RA+ cells. Healthy HIV-negative adults without recent acute infections or vaccinations served as donors. The CDR3 runs 11 residues. Germline CDR1 MNHNY, CDR2 SVGAGI (reference sequence). Trimming shortened V by 4 bases and J by 8 bases, and 5 bases separated the two germline ends. Study-level findings and limits: Non-shared clonotypes were found to have lower generation probabilities than the clonotypes that were shared by all four of the sorted-subset donors.

For every subset, genomic DNA was evenly distributed across several immunoSEQ plates. Assay used: immunoSEQ multiplex PCR; TCRdb lists only in-frame clones, some missing. The repertoire holds roughly 2.1 million clones, with about 93% as singletons. With regard to this clone: No antigen is known for it.

Source material: naive CD8+ T cells from PBMCs. The chain combines TRBV6-6 with TRBJ2-2; D is unclear. The clonotype comes from a man aged 18 to 29 in good health. Some clones in this sample may be carry-over from other donors' samples. CDR3 coding DNA: TGTGCCAGCAGTTCTGTGGGGGAGCTGTTTTTT. Translating gives CASSSVGELFF.